This TCR beta chain is drawn from a study of shared clonotypes between healthy human individuals (dated by TCRdb to 2018 to 2020). General notes on the study: A few men and two women, aged 18 to 49 years, made up the cohort. The study deeply sequenced blood TCR repertoires of 5 or 6 healthy adults to estimate repertoire size and the extent of clonotype sharing between individuals. To increase sequencing depth and limit assay-specific biases, different laboratories used diverse techniques to prepare libraries and sequence TCR repertoires. Each donor's leukapheresis produced roughly between about 0.9 and 9.5 billion PBMCs. Study-wide conclusions, independent of this receptor: Pairwise subsampling indicated that sequencing depth was expected to affect the degree of clonotype sharing among donors. Because the study included only a small number of donors, the genetic and exposure-history diversity represented was limited. Sampling was limited to blood, and TCR repertoires in tissue likely differ from TCR repertoires in blood.

Including cysteine and phenylalanine, the CDR3 has 15 amino acids. Only the CDR3 portion is preserved as DNA: 45 bases, with reading frame beginning at the first base. The germline ends are 14 bases apart after V is trimmed by 2 bases and J by 3 bases. As encoded in the germline V gene, CDR1 is MNHEY while CDR2 is SVGAGI. Using the deep immunoSEQ assay, TCR CDR3 regions were amplified from genomic DNA by multiplex PCR. Extracted genomic DNA from each cell subset was distributed evenly across all wells of several immunoSEQ 96-well plates, and each plate was treated as a replicate. For unsorted PBMC, approximately 0.3 ug genomic DNA, equal to tens of thousands of T cell genomes, was loaded into each replicate PCR. Ten immunoSEQ deep assay plates were used to sequence unsorted PBMC genomic DNA. Purified libraries were quantified with a Qubit 3.0 fluorometer, sized on a Bioanalyzer 2100, and re-quantified with the KAPA Library Quantification kit. Every immunoSEQ 96-well plate was sequenced on a dedicated single-read 150-cycle Illumina NextSeq 550 flow cell. The authors' analysis ran thus. Because the immunoSEQ output included only junctional sequences and no quality scores, the filtering could not be the same as the filtering used for full-length reads. Sequences were annotated with PyIR, a Python wrapper for IgBLAST v1.9, using IMGT germline references to assign V/J genes and CDR3. Any read was removed if the V/J assignment was weak (E-value above 1e-6), the CDR3 was missing, or the read contained stop codons, out-of-frame junctions, or ambiguous translated residues. A V3J clonotype was defined by an identical inferred V gene, J gene, and CDR3 amino acid sequence. The percentage overlap between two repertoires was calculated by dividing the number of shared unique clonotypes by the size of the smaller repertoire. Repertoire richness was assessed with RTK rarefaction, the Chao1 estimator, and Recon v2.1 estimates of unobserved clonotypes. In TCRdb, the immuneACCESS table is reduced to in-frame sequences with V and J assigned. These tables do not hold every clone; where another copy was compared, an unresolved V gene accounts for under half, and the others remain unexplained. The DNA gave D and trimming, while V, J and clone size come from that table. The sample includes fewer than 700,000 clones, with roughly 79% observed a single time. The biggest ten clones account for 9.5% to 15% of the sample.

A single count supports this clone. No antigen is known for it. No clone much larger than this one lies a single base away; base qualities are absent. The donors were healthy, HIV-negative adults who had no recently reported acute infections or vaccinations. Every donor was a Caucasian adult living in Nashville, Tennessee, USA. For unsorted samples, some 90 million PBMCs were counted and genomic DNA was extracted with the QIAamp DNA Blood Mini kit. After blood collection by leukapheresis, PBMCs were isolated using Ficoll-Histopaque density gradient centrifugation and then cryopreserved in the vapor phase of liquid nitrogen.

The receptor chain draws on TRBV6-5 and TRBJ2-7; the D gene is perhaps TRBD1, from 5 matching bases. Specimen: PBMCs. The sequence was obtained from a woman in her 40s in good health. Some clones in this sample may be carry-over from other donors' samples. The DNA sequence is as follows: TGTGCCAGCAGTTACGGCAAGGGGCCCTACTACGAGCAGTACTTC. Translated, this gives CASSYGKGPYYEQYF.